The 19 T cell receptor beta chains given below trace back to one sample, sequenced in a study of shared clonotypes between healthy human individuals. The assay was immunoSEQ multiplex PCR, and TCRdb's table has in-frame clones only and misses some. Of about 1.5 million clones in the sample, 95% to 99% are singletons; the top ten hold 0.45%. Material: naive CD4+ T cells sorted from blood. Stated subset: CD45RA+ positively selected. These receptors were taken from a man between 25 and 39 years old in good health.

The rearrangement uses TRBV5-4 and TRBJ2-5; D is undetermined. The length of the CDR3 is 11 residues. V was shortened by 2 bases and J by 3 bases, with 2 bases between the two germline ends. The germline CDR1 and CDR2 sequences are SGHNT and YYREEE (reference sequence). Written as DNA, the CDR3 is TGTGCCAGCAGCTTCAAAGAGACCCAGTACTTC. This translates into CASSFKETQYF.

Points on this clone: Other DNA sequences in this specimen translate into the identical CDR3. The chain has TRBV6-6 and TRBJ2-7, with D uncertain. The CDR3 covers 11 residues. Trimming removed 8 bases from V and 2 bases from J, with 7 bases in between. CDR1 MNHNY and CDR2 SVGAGI come from the germline V gene (reference sequence). In DNA form, the CDR3 reads TGTGCCAGCTCTACGACCTACGAGCAGTACTTC. Encoded protein: CASSTTYEQYF.

The V gene is TRBV10-2, the J gene TRBJ1-1; D is undetermined. The CDR3 is 13 residues long. Germline values: CDR1 WSHSY, CDR2 SAAADI. Between the trimmed V and J ends, which lost 7 bases and 5 bases, there was a span of 14 bases. Here the CDR3 DNA reads TGCGCCAGCAAGCTCTGGCGGGATACTGAAGCTTTCTTT. Encoded protein: CASKLWRDTEAFF.

The rearrangement uses TRBV9 and TRBJ1-3; D gene unclear. V was pared by 0 bases and J by 2 bases, with 6 bases between. Germline V gene data show CDR1 as SGDLS and CDR2 as YYNGEE. This CDR3 contains 14 residues. CDR3 DNA: TGTGCCAGCAGCGTAGATACAGCTGGAAACACCATATATTTT. Protein product: CASSVDTAGNTIYF.

The chain couples TRBV28 to TRBJ1-5; the D gene is possibly TRBD1 (5 bases). V gave up 6 bases and J gave up 8 bases, with 20 bases separating them. Germline V gene lookup returns CDR1 MDHEN and CDR2 SYDVKM. There are 15 residues in the CDR3. The CDR3 region is CASRPIWDLTKPQHF. In DNA, the CDR3 is TGTGCCAGCAGGCCGATTTGGGACCTCACAAAGCCCCAGCATTTT.

V and J are TRBV28 and TRBJ2-7, with D possibly being TRBD1 or TRBD2 (5 bases each). With 3 bases removed from V and 6 bases from J, the gap between germline ends came to 18 bases. Germline V gene lookup returns CDR1 MDHEN and CDR2 SYDVKM. The CDR3 contains 15 residues. The DNA of the CDR3 is TGTGCCAGCAGTTTTGGGTTTGGGGGTAACTCCGAGCAGTACTTC. Protein sequence: CASSFGFGGNSEQYF.

V is TRBV4-1 and J is TRBJ1-5, with 7 bases aligning to TRBD1. Losses at the gene ends were 2 bases for V and 3 bases for J; bases not matched to a gene: 4. The CDR3 is 15 amino acids. The germline CDR1 and CDR2 sequences are MGHRA and YSYEKL. The CDR3 loop reads CASSQLDRDNQPQHF. The CDR3 DNA is TGCGCCAGCAGCCAACTCGACAGGGACAATCAGCCCCAGCATTTT.

J is TRBJ2-2 and V is TRBV6-5; D is undetermined. Germline V gives CDR1 MNHEY, CDR2 SVGAGI. The V end lost 1 base, the J end lost 4 bases, and 10 bases lay between the germline ends. The CDR3 covers 15 residues. In DNA form, the CDR3 reads TGTGCCAGCAGTTACTACGGATTCAGCACCGGGGAGCTGTTTTTT. The encoded protein is CASSYYGFSTGELFF.

This chain links TRBV5-1 with TRBJ2-1, with 11 bases matching TRBD1. Germline CDR1 is SGHRS and CDR2 is YFSETQ. V trimming: 0 bases; J trimming: 5 bases; junction bases outside the gene matches: 4. This CDR3 spans 16 amino acids. The CDR3 sequence is CASSLAGTGGHNEQFF. DNA for the CDR3: TGCGCCAGCAGCTTGGCCGGGACAGGGGGACACAATGAGCAGTTCTTC.

Here the CDR3 DNA reads TGTGCCAGCAGCTTGCGGGACGGGTACCAAGAGACCCAGTACTTC. This encodes CASSLRDGYQETQYF. The genes are TRBV5-4 and TRBJ2-5; D is perhaps TRBD1 or TRBD2 (5 bases each). In germline, CDR1 is SGHNT, CDR2 YYREEE (reference sequence). V gave up 1 base and J gave up 0 bases, with 10 bases separating them. The CDR3 runs 15 residues.

The chain uses TRBV10-3 and TRBJ1-3; the D gene is possibly TRBD1 (5 bases). Trimming left V 0 bases short and J 4 bases short, with 10 bases between. The V gene's germline CDR1 is ENHRY and CDR2 SYGVKD. The CDR3 is 15 amino acids. CDR3: CAISESTGPGNTIYF. In nucleotides, the CDR3 is TGTGCCATCAGTGAGTCAACAGGACCAGGAAACACCATATATTTT.

This clone has only one observation. The gene calls are TRBV5-6 and TRBJ1-1; 12 nucleotides agree with TRBD1. This CDR3 has 15 residues. J lost 5 bases, V lost 4 bases, and 6 bases had no gene match. CDR1 is SGHDT, CDR2 YYEEEE, per germline. CDR3 sequence reads: CASSRWDRGLTEAFF. In nucleotides, the CDR3 is TGTGCCAGCAGCCGATGGGACAGGGGGCTTACTGAAGCTTTCTTT. Variable domain in full (rest from reference TRBV5-6 and TRBJ1-1): DAGVTQSPTHLIKTRGQQVTLRCSPKSGHDTVSWYQQALGQGPQFIFQYYEEEERQRGNFPDRFSGHQFPNYSSELNVNALLLGDSALYLCASSRWDRGLTEAFFGQGTRLTVV.

Comment on this clone: Within the sample, other DNA sequences also encode this same CDR3. The chain couples TRBV7-8 to TRBJ1-1, with no clear D. CDR1 and CDR2 from the germline V gene are SGHVS and FQNEAQ. Trimming removed 0 bases from V and 0 bases from J, with 5 bases in between. This CDR3 is built from 14 residues. This CDR3 is CASSLAGMNTEAFF. The CDR3 nucleotides are TGTGCCAGCAGCTTAGCGGGGATGAACACTGAAGCTTTCTTT.

The chain has TRBV14 and TRBJ2-5; TRBD1 might be the D (5 bases). V was pared by 1 base and J by 4 bases, with 16 bases between. This CDR3 has 16 residues. Germline loops: CDR1 SGHDN, CDR2 FVKESK. The CDR3: CASSQVAGRGAETQYF. CDR3 coding DNA: TGTGCCAGCAGCCAAGTCGCAGGGCGTGGGGCAGAGACCCAGTACTTC.

The chain links TRBV7-2 to TRBJ2-7, with D hard to call. This CDR3 is 13 amino acids long. Trimming removed 1 base from V and 5 bases from J, with 9 bases in between. In germline, CDR1 is SGHTA, CDR2 FQGNSA. DNA of the CDR3: TGTGCCAGCAGCTTAGATCCCAGTGACGAGCAGTACTTC. It yields the protein CASSLDPSDEQYF.

This chain uses TRBV30 with TRBJ2-7; 7 bases are shared with TRBD1. In germline, CDR1 is GTSNPN, CDR2 SVGIG (reference sequence). The V gene end was trimmed by 3 bases and the J gene end by 3 bases; junction bases not matched to a gene: 8. CDR3 length equals 14 residues. The CDR3: CAWSPNRGIYEQYF. CDR3 sequence (DNA): TGTGCCTGGAGCCCTAACAGGGGAATCTACGAGCAGTACTTC. The full variable domain, its missing parts supplied by reference TRBV30 and TRBJ2-7, is SQTIHQWPATLVQPVGSPLSLECTVEGTSNPNLYWYRQAAGRGLQLLFYSVGIGQISSEVPQNLSASRPQDRQFILSSKKLLLSDSGFYLCAWSPNRGIYEQYFGPGTRLTVT.

Note on this clone: Other DNA sequences within the sample encode an identical CDR3. This chain connects TRBV5-1 to TRBJ1-1; TRBD1 matches at 9 bases. Germline CDR1 is SGHRS and CDR2 is YFSETQ. The CDR3 runs to 14 residues. Trimming took 4 bases from V and 4 from J; bases not matched to a gene: 5. CDR3 protein: CASSAQTGGTEAFF. The CDR3 DNA follows: TGCGCCAGCAGCGCGCAGACAGGGGGCACTGAAGCTTTCTTT.

The CDR3 coding sequence is TGTGCCAGCAGCTTAAGGTCCCAAGAGACCCAGTACTTC. Protein sequence: CASSLRSQETQYF. V and J are TRBV7-4 and TRBJ2-5, with D uncertain. Germline CDR1 and CDR2: SGHVT and SQSDAQ. The CDR3 contains 13 residues. V was clipped by 2 bases and J by 1 base, with 5 bases between them.

The chain has TRBV2 and TRBJ1-5; D is undetermined. Germline V gene sequence: CDR1 SNHLY, CDR2 FYNNEI. Trimming took off 7 bases at V and 1 base at J, with 8 bases between the two ends. This CDR3 is 13 amino acids long. The CDR3 is CASTLRSNQPQHF. CDR3 nucleotide sequence: TGTGCCAGCACCCTAAGGAGCAATCAGCCCCAGCATTTT. The whole variable domain, remainder taken from reference TRBV2 and TRBJ1-5, is EPEVTQTPSHQVTQMGQEVILRCVPISNHLYFYWYRQILGQKVEFLVSFYNNEISEKSEIFDDQFSVERPDGSNFTLKIRSTKLEDSAMYFCASTLRSNQPQHFGDGTRLSIL.